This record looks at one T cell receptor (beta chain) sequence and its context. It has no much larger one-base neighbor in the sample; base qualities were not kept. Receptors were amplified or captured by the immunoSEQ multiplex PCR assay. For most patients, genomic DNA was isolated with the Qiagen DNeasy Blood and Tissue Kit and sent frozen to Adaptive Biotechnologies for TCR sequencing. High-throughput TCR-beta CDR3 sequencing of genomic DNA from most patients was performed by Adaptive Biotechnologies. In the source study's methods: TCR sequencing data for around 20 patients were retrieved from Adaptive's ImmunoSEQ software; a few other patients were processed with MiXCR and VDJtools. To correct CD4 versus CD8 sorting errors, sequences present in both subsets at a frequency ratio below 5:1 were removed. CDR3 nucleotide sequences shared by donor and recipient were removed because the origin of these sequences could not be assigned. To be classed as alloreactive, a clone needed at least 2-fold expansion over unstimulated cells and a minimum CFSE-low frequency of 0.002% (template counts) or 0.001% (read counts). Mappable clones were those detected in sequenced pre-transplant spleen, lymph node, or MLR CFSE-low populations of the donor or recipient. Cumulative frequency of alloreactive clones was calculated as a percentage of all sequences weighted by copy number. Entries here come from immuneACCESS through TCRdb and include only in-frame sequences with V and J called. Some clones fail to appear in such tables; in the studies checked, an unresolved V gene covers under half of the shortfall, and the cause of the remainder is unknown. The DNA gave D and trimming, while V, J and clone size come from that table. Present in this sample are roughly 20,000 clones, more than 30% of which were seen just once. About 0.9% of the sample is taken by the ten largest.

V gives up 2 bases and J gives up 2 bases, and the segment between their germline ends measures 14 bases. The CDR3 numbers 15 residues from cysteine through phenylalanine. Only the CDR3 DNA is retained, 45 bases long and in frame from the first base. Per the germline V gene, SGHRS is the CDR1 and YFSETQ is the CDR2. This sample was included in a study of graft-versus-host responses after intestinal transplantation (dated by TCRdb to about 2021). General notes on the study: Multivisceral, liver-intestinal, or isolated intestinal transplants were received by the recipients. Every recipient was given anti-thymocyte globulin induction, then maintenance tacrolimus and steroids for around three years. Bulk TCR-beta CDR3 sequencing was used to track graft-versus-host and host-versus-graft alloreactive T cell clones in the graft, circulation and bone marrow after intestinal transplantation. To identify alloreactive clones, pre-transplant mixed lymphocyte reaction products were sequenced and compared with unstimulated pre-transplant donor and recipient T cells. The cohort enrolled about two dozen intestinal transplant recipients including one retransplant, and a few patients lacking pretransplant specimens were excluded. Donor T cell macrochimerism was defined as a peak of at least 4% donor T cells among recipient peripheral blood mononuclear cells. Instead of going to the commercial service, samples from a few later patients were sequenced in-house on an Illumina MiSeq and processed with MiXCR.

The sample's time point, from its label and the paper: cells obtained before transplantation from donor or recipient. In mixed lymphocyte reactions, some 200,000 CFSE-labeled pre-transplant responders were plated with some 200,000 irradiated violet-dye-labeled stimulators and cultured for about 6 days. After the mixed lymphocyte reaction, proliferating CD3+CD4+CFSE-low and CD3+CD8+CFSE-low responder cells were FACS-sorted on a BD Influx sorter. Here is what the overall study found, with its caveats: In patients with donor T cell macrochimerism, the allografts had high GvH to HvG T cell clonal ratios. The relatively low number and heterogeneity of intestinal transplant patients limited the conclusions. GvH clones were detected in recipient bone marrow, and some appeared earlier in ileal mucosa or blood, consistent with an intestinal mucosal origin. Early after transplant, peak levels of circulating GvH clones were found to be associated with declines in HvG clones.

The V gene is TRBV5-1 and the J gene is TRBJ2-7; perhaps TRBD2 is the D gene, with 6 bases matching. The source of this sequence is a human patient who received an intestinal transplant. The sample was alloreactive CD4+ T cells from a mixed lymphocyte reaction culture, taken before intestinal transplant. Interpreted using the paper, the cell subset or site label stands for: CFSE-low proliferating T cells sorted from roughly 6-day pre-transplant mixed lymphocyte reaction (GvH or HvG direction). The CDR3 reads CASSFWGEVTYEQYF. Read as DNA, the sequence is TGCGCCAGCAGCTTTTGGGGGGAGGTGACCTACGAGCAGTACTTC.